This passage covers 14 T cell receptor beta chains from one sample sequenced in a study of blood T cell repertoires in COVID-19. The method was immunoSEQ multiplex PCR; TCRdb's version includes in-frame clones alone and lacks a portion of them. Of 290,000 or so clones listed, around 80% were seen once; the top ten hold over 4%. Sequenced input: PBMCs or T cells enriched from blood (not recorded which). The receptor set was obtained from a man aged 40-49 years who had been exposed to COVID-19.

The chain couples TRBV29-1 to TRBJ1-2; 10 bases fit TRBD1. J gave up 6 bases and V 6 bases, and 7 bases lay outside the gene matches. The CDR3 spans 13 residues. The V gene's germline CDR1 is SQVTM and CDR2 ANQGSEA. This chain's CDR3 is CSVRLGTGDGYTF. In nucleotides, the CDR3 is TGCAGCGTGAGGTTGGGGACAGGGGATGGCTACACCTTC.

The rearrangement uses TRBV7-9 and TRBJ1-1; D is possibly TRBD1 (5 bases). This CDR3 is built from 14 residues. In germline, CDR1 is SEHNR, CDR2 FQNEAQ (reference sequence). V shed 2 bases and J shed 3 bases, with 10 bases lying between them. The CDR3 sequence: CASSLSRQHTEAFF. The CDR3 coding sequence is TGTGCCAGCAGCTTAAGTCGACAGCACACTGAAGCTTTCTTT.

This rearrangement joins TRBV18 to TRBJ2-5, with TRBD1 identical over 8 bases. Germline V gene lookup returns CDR1 KGHSH and CDR2 LQKENI. The CDR3 contains 16 residues. J lost 5 bases, V lost 3 bases, and 11 bases had no gene match. The CDR3 DNA follows: TGTGCCAGCTCACCCCCCAACAGGGGGACCGACGAGACCCAGTACTTC. Its translation is CASSPPNRGTDETQYF. The full variable domain, in which reference TRBV18 and TRBJ2-5 provide the parts outside the CDR3, is NAGVMQNPRHLVRRRGQEARLRCSPMKGHSHVYWYRQLPEEGLKFMVYLQKENIIDESGMPKERFSAEFPKEGPSILRIQQVVRGDSAAYFCASSPPNRGTDETQYFGPGTRLLVL.

This chain connects TRBV5-4 to TRBJ2-1; no reliable D call. V gave up 4 bases and J gave up 6 bases, with 11 bases separating them. Germline CDR1 and CDR2: SGHNT and YYREEE (reference sequence). The CDR3 length is 13 residues. This CDR3 is CASSPPAGNEQFF. In nucleotides, the CDR3 is TGTGCCAGCAGCCCCCCTGCCGGCAATGAGCAGTTCTTC.

This chain joins TRBV7-9 and TRBJ1-5, with 7 bases fitting TRBD1. The CDR3 sequence is 14 residues long. Germline trimming cut 1 base from V and 7 bases from J; bases unmatched to any gene: 4. CDR1 and CDR2 from the germline V gene are SEHNR and FQNEAQ (reference sequence). Here the CDR3 reads CASSLGQGSQPQHF. The CDR3 coding sequence is TGTGCCAGCAGCTTAGGACAGGGAAGCCAGCCCCAGCATTTT.

The V and J genes are TRBV25-1 and TRBJ1-3; D is uncertain. This CDR3 spans 16 amino acids. The V and J ends lost 0 bases and 0 bases respectively, with 9 bases between them. Germline CDR1 reads MGHDK; CDR2 reads SYGVNS. As DNA, the CDR3 is TGTGCCAGCAGTGAATATGGTAGTAGCTCTGGAAACACCATATATTTT. Its translation is CASSEYGSSSGNTIYF.

The CDR3 DNA reads TGCAGCGTTGCACCGGGGTCTAGCGGGAGGGGCGAGCAGTACTTC. Its protein is CSVAPGSSGRGEQYF. This rearrangement joins TRBV29-1 to TRBJ2-7; 12 bases are a match to TRBD2. CDR1 is SQVTM and CDR2 is ANQGSEA in the germline V gene. J was trimmed by 6 bases and V by 4 bases; bases with no gene match: 10. The CDR3 length is 15 residues.

The DNA for the CDR3 is TGTGCCAGTAGTTGGACTAGCGAGACACAAGAGACCCAGTACTTC. This codes for CASSWTSETQETQYF. The rearrangement links TRBV19 to TRBJ2-5; 9 positions agree with TRBD2. The CDR3 totals 15 residues. The germline CDR1 and CDR2 sequences are LNHDA and SQIVND (reference sequence). J lost 2 bases, V lost 5 bases, and 6 bases had no gene match.

The chain carries TRBV24-1 and TRBJ2-5, with 7 nucleotides matching TRBD2. The CDR3 is made up of 17 amino acids. The V gene end was trimmed by 2 bases and the J gene end by 5 bases; junction bases not matched to a gene: 13. Germline loops: CDR1 KGHDR, CDR2 SFDVKD. CDR3 coding DNA: TGTGCCACCAGTGATTCCCCCGGGAGCGGGATTGGTGAGACCCAGTACTTC. It codes for CATSDSPGSGIGETQYF.

The chain recombines TRBV24-1 with TRBJ2-5; 7 bases align to TRBD2. CDR1 KGHDR and CDR2 SFDVKD come from the germline V gene. J gave up 5 bases and V 2 bases, and 4 bases lay outside the gene matches. This CDR3 is 14 amino acids long. CDR3 protein: CATSDWGSGETQYF. The CDR3 region has the DNA TGTGCCACCAGTGATTGGGGTAGCGGGGAGACCCAGTACTTC.

The chain uses TRBV5-5 and TRBJ2-4, with a weak D call TRBD1 (5 bases). This CDR3 is built from 13 residues. CDR1 is SGHKS, CDR2 YYEKEE, per germline (reference sequence). V lost 0 bases, J lost 5 bases, and 6 bases lay in between. In DNA, the CDR3 is TGTGCCAGCAGCTTGGAAGGGGAAAACATTCAGTACTTC. This encodes CASSLEGENIQYF. Combining the CDR3 with reference TRBV5-5 and TRBJ2-4 gives the whole variable domain DAGVTQSPTHLIKTRGQQVTLRCSPISGHKSVSWYQQVLGQGPQFIFQYYEKEERGRGNFPDRFSARQFPNYSSELNVNALLLGDSALYLCASSLEGENIQYFGAGTRLSVL.

The chain links TRBV30 to TRBJ2-5, with TRBD1 as a possible D gene (5 bases). Germline V gives CDR1 GTSNPN, CDR2 SVGIG (reference sequence). The CDR3 is made up of 15 amino acids. The germline V and J ends were trimmed by 0 bases and 1 base, with 12 bases remaining between them. The CDR3 DNA follows: TGTGCCTGGAGTGTACTGAAGGGGCTCCAAGAGACCCAGTACTTC. It is translated as CAWSVLKGLQETQYF.

The V call is TRBV21-1, the J call TRBJ2-1; the DNA was not used to check the table's D call, TRBD2. TRBV21-1 is a pseudogene locus. The CDR3 is 16 residues long. In nucleotides, the CDR3 is TGTGCCAGCAGCACACCCTCCGGGACTACAAACAATGAGCAGTTCTTC. It yields the protein CASSTPSGTTNNEQFF.

The chain joins TRBV10-3 to TRBJ2-2; TRBD2 might be the D (6 bases). V lost 7 bases and J 1 base, leaving 13 bases between the germline ends. The germline gives CDR1 ENHRY, CDR2 SYGVKD. CDR3 length: 15 amino acids. The CDR3 coding sequence is TGTGCCATCAACGGAGGTAGCGGGAACACCGGGGAGCTGTTTTTT. Translating it yields CAINGGSGNTGELFF.